The clone carrying this TCR beta chain appeared once. Its antigen remains unknown. This specimen includes other DNA sequences encoding the same CDR3. Sequenced by immunoSEQ multiplex PCR; TCRdb stores in-frame clones only, minus some. This sample yields approximately 25,000 clones, of which 65% to 75% are seen a single time; roughly a tenth belongs to the top ten. Antigen-specific CD4+ T cell clonotypes were called by their expansion after viral peptide-pool culture in ViraFEST. The culture ran for roughly ten days before CD4+ T cells were isolated. Nucleocapsid antibodies stayed negative before and after vaccination, showing no earlier SARS-CoV-2 infection. Between the trimmed V and J ends, which lost 5 bases and 2 bases, there was a span of 8 bases. CDR3 length: 13 amino acids. This record belongs to a study of vaccination effects on CD4 cells after COVID-19. Points from the study as a whole: In the study, convalescent patients were few, and early post-infection timepoints were absent.

The receptor's source is a human donor who received a COVID-19 vaccine. The starting material was CD4+ T cells from PBMCs cultured with SARS-CoV-2 spike peptides, obtained before COVID-19 vaccination. V and J are TRBV12-3 or TRBV12-4 and TRBJ2-3; D is perhaps TRBD2 (6 bases). As DNA, the CDR3 is TGTGCCAGCAGTGGGGGGTCCACAGATACGCAGTATTTT. Residues: CASSGGSTDTQYF.